This T cell receptor beta chain was obtained from a study of graft-versus-host responses after intestinal transplantation. In the study overall: The study gave all recipients anti-thymocyte globulin induction, then tacrolimus and steroids for roughly 3 years.

Findings of the study overall: Some patients had graft-donor T cell macrochimerism, and their allografts showed high graft-versus-host to host-versus-graft clonal ratios.

The repertoire was sequenced with immunoSEQ multiplex PCR; TCRdb's copy has only in-frame clones and lacks some. Among roughly 120,000 clones listed, 80% to 95% were seen once. Remarks on this clone: What it binds is not known.

Trimming removed 5 bases at V and 3 bases at J, with 14 bases between. Looked up from germline, CDR1 is SEHNR and CDR2 is FQNEAQ (reference sequence). The CDR3 consists of 15 residues. The TCR comes from a human donor who received an intestinal transplant. This chain links TRBV7-9 with TRBJ2-1, with a possible D match to TRBD2 (5 bases). This specimen was unstimulated CD8+ T cells sorted from spleen or lymph node cells, taken before intestinal transplant. The CDR3 region is CASSLEAGVYNEQFF. CDR3 coding DNA: TGTGCCAGCAGCCTCGAGGCGGGTGTCTACAATGAGCAGTTCTTC. The entire variable domain, with the rest obtained from reference TRBV7-9 and TRBJ2-1, is as follows: DTGVSQNPRHKITKRGQNVTFRCDPISEHNRLYWYRQTLGQGPEFLTYFQNEAQLEKSRLLSDRFSAERPKGSFSTLEIQRTEQGDSAMYLCASSLEAGVYNEQFFGPGTRLTVL.